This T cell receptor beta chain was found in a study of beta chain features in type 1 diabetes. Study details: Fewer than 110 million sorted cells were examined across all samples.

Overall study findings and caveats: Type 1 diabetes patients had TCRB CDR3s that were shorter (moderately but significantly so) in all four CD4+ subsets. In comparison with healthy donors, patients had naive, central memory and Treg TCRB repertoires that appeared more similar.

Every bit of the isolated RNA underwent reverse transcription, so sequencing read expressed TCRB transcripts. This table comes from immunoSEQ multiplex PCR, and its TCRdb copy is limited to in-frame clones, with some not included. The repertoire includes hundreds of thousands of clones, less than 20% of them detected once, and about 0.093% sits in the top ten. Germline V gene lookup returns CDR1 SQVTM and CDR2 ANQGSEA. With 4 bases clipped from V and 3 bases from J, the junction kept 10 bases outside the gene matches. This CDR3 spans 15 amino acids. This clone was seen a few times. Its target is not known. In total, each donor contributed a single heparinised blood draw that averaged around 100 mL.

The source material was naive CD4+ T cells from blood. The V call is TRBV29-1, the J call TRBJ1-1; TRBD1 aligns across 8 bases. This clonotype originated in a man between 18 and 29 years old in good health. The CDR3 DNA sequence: TGCAGCGTTGTTCAGTGGCGACAGGGGCACACTGAAGCTTTCTTT. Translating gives CSVVQWRQGHTEAFF.